These 20 T cell receptor beta chains were all obtained from the same sample, sequenced in a study of blood T cell repertoires in COVID-19. Clones were sequenced by immunoSEQ multiplex PCR, and TCRdb holds only the in-frame ones, with some missing. The profile shows about 240,000 clones, roughly 80% of them singletons. Source material: peripheral blood. The origin of the receptors is a woman under 30 with acute or convalescent COVID-19.

J is TRBJ2-7 and V is TRBV7-8; possibly TRBD2 for D (5 bases). Looked up from germline, CDR1 is SGHVS and CDR2 is FQNEAQ. V lost 0 bases and J lost 7, with 16 bases in between. The CDR3 contains 15 residues. Here the CDR3 reads CASSLARIPPGEQYF. In nucleotides, the CDR3 is TGTGCCAGCAGCTTAGCGCGAATTCCCCCGGGGGAGCAGTACTTC.

This chain links TRBV5-1 with TRBJ1-1, with 9 nucleotides matching TRBD1. The CDR3 runs 14 residues. Germline V gene data show CDR1 as SGHRS and CDR2 as YFSETQ. After removal of 3 bases from V and 5 bases from J, the junction contained 5 bases not matched to a gene. CDR3 sequence (DNA): TGCGCCAGCAGCTCCGGAGACAGGGGGACTGAAGCTTTCTTT. It specifies CASSSGDRGTEAFF.

The chain employs TRBV7-2 and TRBJ2-3; 10 bases line up with TRBD2. Germline V gene sequence: CDR1 SGHTA, CDR2 FQGNSA. The CDR3 contains 13 residues. The ends lost 2 bases at V and 7 bases at J; junction bases unmatched: 0. The CDR3 nucleotides read TGTGCCAGCAGCTTAACTAGCGGGAATACGCAGTATTTT. Translation gives CASSLTSGNTQYF.

J is TRBJ2-1 and V is TRBV7-2; TRBD2 agrees at 8 bases. Germline V lookup: CDR1 SGHTA, CDR2 FQGNSA. The CDR3 runs to 15 residues. The trim removed 4 bases at V and 6 bases at J, leaving 8 bases unmatched. Here the CDR3 DNA reads TGTGCCAGCAGCTCCTGGGCGGGAGGTGGCAATGAGCAGTTCTTC. It yields the protein CASSSWAGGGNEQFF.

The chain has TRBV18 and TRBJ2-2; 11 bases match TRBD2. The CDR3 consists of 15 residues. V was clipped by 3 bases and J by 4 bases; unmatched bases: 1. Germline V CDR1 and CDR2: KGHSH, LQKENI. The CDR3 DNA reads as TGTGCCAGCTCACCGGGACTAGCGGTCACCGGGGAGCTGTTTTTT. Amino acid sequence: CASSPGLAVTGELFF.

This sequence joins TRBV15 and TRBJ1-6; TRBD1 matches 8 bases. Trimming at V came to 8 bases and at J to 10 bases, leaving 13 bases not matched to a gene. Per germline, CDR1 LNHNV and CDR2 YYDKDF (reference sequence). The CDR3 sequence is 15 residues long. The CDR3 DNA is TGTGCCACCTCCGATGAGGACAGGGTTGCGTCACCCCTCCACTTT. This sequence encodes CATSDEDRVASPLHF. Full variable domain (rest looked up from reference TRBV15 and TRBJ1-6): DAMVIQNPRYQVTQFGKPVTLSCSQTLNHNVMYWYQQKSSQAPKLLFHYYDKDFNNEADTPDNFQSRRPNTSFCFLDIRSPGLGDTAMYLCATSDEDRVASPLHFGNGTRLTVT.

The V call is TRBV7-8, the J call TRBJ2-1; TRBD2 aligns across 14 bases. The CDR3 is 16 amino acids. Trimming took 4 bases from V and 8 from J; bases not matched to a gene: 7. In germline, CDR1 is SGHVS, CDR2 FQNEAQ. The DNA of the CDR3 is TGTGCCAGCAGCTCAGGGACTAGCGGGAGAAGCTATGAGCAGTTCTTC. Protein sequence: CASSSGTSGRSYEQFF.

In nucleotides, the CDR3 is TGTGCCATAATGGGGACAGCCGACAATGAGCAGTTCTTC. Residues: CAIMGTADNEQFF. The V and J genes are TRBV10-3 and TRBJ2-1, with TRBD1 identical over 7 bases. CDR3 length: 13 amino acids. V lost 9 bases to trimming and J lost 5 bases; unmatched junction nucleotides: 7. Germline-derived CDR1 and CDR2 are ENHRY and SYGVKD.

This chain uses TRBV12-3 or TRBV12-4 with TRBJ1-1; TRBD1 matches at 8 bases. V was clipped by 3 bases and J by 6 bases; unmatched bases: 3. This CDR3 spans 13 amino acids. The CDR3 loop is CASSFTGGSEAFF. As DNA, the CDR3 is TGTGCCAGCAGTTTTACAGGGGGGTCTGAAGCTTTCTTT.

This chain connects TRBV19 to TRBJ2-7, with TRBD1 matching 11 bases. Trimming at V came to 4 bases and at J to 4 bases, leaving 6 bases not matched to a gene. Germline values: CDR1 LNHDA, CDR2 SQIVND (reference sequence). The CDR3 is 15 residues long. CDR3 sequence: CASSTRTGGKYEQYF. The CDR3, as DNA: TGTGCCAGTAGTACTCGGACAGGGGGCAAGTACGAGCAGTACTTC. The full variable domain, with the rest looked up from reference TRBV19 and TRBJ2-7, is DGGITQSPKYLFRKEGQNVTLSCEQNLNHDAMYWYRQDPGQGLRLIYYSQIVNDFQKGDIAEGYSVSREKKESFPLTVTSAQKNPTAFYLCASSTRTGGKYEQYFGPGTRLTVT.

The chain links TRBV3-1 (or the pseudogene TRBV3-2) to TRBJ2-1; perhaps TRBD2 as D (6 bases). The germline V and J ends were trimmed by 2 bases and 2 bases, with 13 bases remaining between them. Germline V gives CDR1 LGHDT, CDR2 YNNKEL (reference sequence). The CDR3 spans 16 residues. Written as DNA, the CDR3 is TGTGCCAGCAGCCAATCACCGGGACTTACCTACAATGAGCAGTTCTTC. Protein: CASSQSPGLTYNEQFF.

The rearrangement links TRBV19 to TRBJ2-2; 7 bases align to TRBD1. V lost 4 bases, J lost 2 bases, and 7 bases stayed unmatched. The CDR3 has 16 amino acids. Per germline, CDR1 LNHDA and CDR2 SQIVND (reference sequence). The CDR3 bases are TGTGCCAGTAGTAGGGGACAGTTCCAAAACACCGGGGAGCTGTTTTTT. It encodes CASSRGQFQNTGELFF.

This clone was counted once. V is TRBV11-2 and J is TRBJ2-5, with 9 nucleotides matching TRBD1. Trimming cost V 5 bases and J 7 bases; bases outside gene matches: 17. The germline CDR1 and CDR2 sequences are SGHAT and FQNNGV. The length of the CDR3 is 17 residues. The chain's CDR3 is CASSPGAAGTGSGTQYF. The CDR3 coding sequence is TGTGCCAGCAGCCCAGGAGCAGCCGGGACAGGGAGCGGGACCCAGTACTTC.

The chain carries TRBV5-6 and TRBJ1-4; D ambiguous. The V gene's germline CDR1 is SGHDT and CDR2 YYEEEE. This CDR3 is 13 amino acids long. The ends were cut back, 4 bases at V and 6 bases at J, with 10 bases in the middle. Written as DNA, the CDR3 is TGTGCCAGCAGCCCCGGCCGGGATGAAAAACTGTTTTTT. This codes for CASSPGRDEKLFF. The full variable domain, rest sourced from reference TRBV5-6 and TRBJ1-4, is DAGVTQSPTHLIKTRGQQVTLRCSPKSGHDTVSWYQQALGQGPQFIFQYYEEEERQRGNFPDRFSGHQFPNYSSELNVNALLLGDSALYLCASSPGRDEKLFFGSGTQLSVL.

V gene TRBV6-2 or TRBV6-3 combines with J gene TRBJ1-3, with 7 positions matching TRBD1. Trimming at V came to 4 bases and at J to 8 bases, leaving 5 bases not matched to a gene. This CDR3 contains 13 residues. CDR1 is MNHEY and CDR2 is SVGEGT in the germline V gene. The DNA for the CDR3 is TGTGCCAGCAGTTGGCAGGGGGTATACACCATATATTTT. Amino acids: CASSWQGVYTIYF.

V and J are TRBV7-2 and TRBJ2-7; D gene ambiguous. The ends were cut back, 5 bases at V and 1 base at J, with 12 bases in the middle. The germline gives CDR1 SGHTA, CDR2 FQGNSA. The CDR3 has 14 amino acids. The CDR3 loop reads CASSPGYSSYEQYF. The CDR3 DNA follows: TGTGCCAGCAGCCCCGGTTATTCTTCCTACGAGCAGTACTTC.

J is TRBJ2-3 and V is TRBV19; D is undetermined. In germline, CDR1 is LNHDA, CDR2 SQIVND (reference sequence). This CDR3 region has 13 residues. V lost 4 bases, J lost 2 bases, and 7 bases lay in between. The CDR3 protein is CASSSDSTDTQYF. For the CDR3, the DNA is TGTGCCAGTAGTAGTGACTCCACAGATACGCAGTATTTT.

The V call is TRBV9, the J call TRBJ1-4; 8 bases are a match to TRBD1. V shed 3 bases, J shed 4 bases, and the junction held 5 bases outside the gene matches. Germline V CDR1 and CDR2: SGDLS, YYNGEE. The CDR3 has 15 amino acids. The CDR3: CASSAQGVFNEKLFF. DNA for the CDR3: TGTGCCAGCAGCGCACAGGGGGTGTTTAATGAAAAACTGTTTTTT.

V is TRBV5-1 and J is TRBJ2-2; D ambiguous. The V gene lost 0 bases and the J gene lost 1 base, with 7 bases spanning the gap. There are 15 residues in the CDR3. The germline V gene has CDR1 SGHRS and CDR2 YFSETQ. The CDR3 is CASSLARMNTGELFF. The DNA for the CDR3 is TGCGCCAGCAGCTTGGCCAGAATGAACACCGGGGAGCTGTTTTTT.

With regard to this clone: At one boundary the junction diverges from the germline segment, which might be a read error. The rearrangement uses TRBV7-9 and TRBJ2-7; D is unresolved. Germline V gene lookup returns CDR1 SEHNR and CDR2 FQNEAQ (reference sequence). The CDR3 covers 15 residues. The CDR3 sequence is CASSLASLSGSRLIF. CDR3 in DNA: TGTGCCAGCAGCTTAGCGAGCCTCTCCGGGTCCCGTCTGATCTTC.